The next 6 T cell receptor beta chains were all read from a single sample in a study of blood T cell repertoires in COVID-19 (dated by TCRdb to between 2020 and 2021). Libraries were built with the immunoSEQ multiplex PCR assay. TCRdb took this table from immuneACCESS and kept in-frame rearrangements with V and J called. Such tables lack part of the clones; where checked against another copy, unresolved V genes explain under half of the gap, and the rest is unexplained. For this sample there are around 110,000 clones; approximately 80% appear just once. The top ten constitute 13% to 15% of the sample. The specimen sequenced was peripheral blood. The receptors were gathered from a woman aged 60-70 years with acute or convalescent COVID-19.

The V call is TRBV7-9, the J call TRBJ2-3, with 11 bases that match TRBD1. CDR1 and CDR2 (germline): SEHNR, FQNEAQ (reference sequence). CDR3 length: 15 amino acids. Germline trimming cut 5 bases from V and 2 bases from J; bases unmatched to any gene: 3. The CDR3 bases are TGTGCCAGCAGCGGGACAGGGGGTGACACAGATACGCAGTATTTT. This codes for CASSGTGGDTDTQYF.

V gene TRBV18 combines with J gene TRBJ1-6; D is possibly TRBD1 (6 bases). Trimming stripped 3 bases from V and 6 bases from J, with 9 bases between. The germline V gene has CDR1 KGHSH and CDR2 LQKENI. The CDR3 runs to 14 residues. CDR3 loop: CASSPTGFNSPLHF. As DNA, the CDR3 is TGTGCCAGCTCACCGACAGGTTTTAATTCACCCCTCCACTTT. The variable domain in full, completed from reference TRBV18 and TRBJ1-6, reads NAGVMQNPRHLVRRRGQEARLRCSPMKGHSHVYWYRQLPEEGLKFMVYLQKENIIDESGMPKERFSAEFPKEGPSILRIQQVVRGDSAAYFCASSPTGFNSPLHFGNGTRLTVT.

This clone was detected once. The rearrangement links TRBV2 to TRBJ1-2; 11 bases are a match to TRBD1. Unmatched junction bases numbered 12, after V lost 4 bases and J lost 8 bases. CDR3 size: 16 residues. The germline V gene has CDR1 SNHLY and CDR2 FYNNEI. Here the CDR3 reads CASSAQDRGRGRGYTF. As DNA, the CDR3 is TGTGCCAGCAGTGCGCAGGACAGGGGGCGCGGAAGGGGCTACACCTTC.

V and J are TRBV18 and TRBJ1-1, with D hard to call. This CDR3 has 12 amino acids. From germline, CDR1 is KGHSH and CDR2 LQKENI. V was shortened by 2 bases and J by 5 bases, with 6 bases between the two germline ends. The CDR3 is CASSPSLTEAFF. The CDR3 DNA is TGTGCCAGCTCACCATCCTTGACTGAAGCTTTCTTT.

The genes are TRBV27 and TRBJ2-3; D possibly corresponds to TRBD2 (6 bases). The CDR3 has 16 residues. The germline V gene has CDR1 MNHEY and CDR2 SMNVEV (reference sequence). V lost 5 bases to trimming and J lost 2 bases, with 17 bases between them. The CDR3 coding sequence is TGTGCCAGCAGTAGCAGGACTACCAAGTTCACAGATACGCAGTATTTT. Residues: CASSSRTTKFTDTQYF.

This chain connects TRBV6-5 to TRBJ1-2; 9 bases fit TRBD1. The CDR3 spans 13 residues. Germline V gene data show CDR1 as MNHEY and CDR2 as SVGAGI. J gave up 8 bases and V 0 bases, and 1 base lay outside the gene matches. CDR3 DNA sequence: TGTGCCAGCAGTTACTCGGGACAGGGAGGCTACACCTTC. The encoded protein is CASSYSGQGGYTF.